Listed below are T cell receptor beta chains from one sample, sequenced in a study of T cell changes during pregnancy in multiple sclerosis. Some clones are missing from TCRdb's copy, which holds only in-frame ones; the method was immunoSEQ multiplex PCR. The data hold 80,000 to 130,000 clones, with roughly 92% observed a single time. Sequencing used peripheral blood, obtained in the second trimester of pregnancy. These receptors were collected from a female donor with multiple sclerosis, enrolled in a pregnancy study. Both conserved end residues are part of each CDR3. The D gene is left open where the match is weak. A row's size may be missing; if present it is once, few, many or a size class.

CDR3 DNA	CDR3 protein	clone size	CDR3 length	J gene	D gene	V gene
TGCGCCAGCAGCTCTCTCAGGACTAGCGGGTCCTTCACAGATACGCAGTATTTT	CASSSLRTSGSFTDTQYF	.	18	TRBJ2-3	TRBD2	TRBV5-1
TGTGCCAGCAGTTTAGGACAGGGGGCAAAACTGTTTTTT	CASSLGQGAKLFF	.	13	TRBJ1-4	TRBD1	TRBV27
TGCGCCAGCAGCTTGGCCCGGGACAGAGTCTATGGCTACACCTTC	CASSLARDRVYGYTF	.	15	TRBJ1-2	TRBD1	TRBV5-1
TGTGCCAGCAGTTACTCTGAGCCGACAGTGACCTACGAGCAGTACTTC	CASSYSEPTVTYEQYF	.	16	TRBJ2-7	.	TRBV6-5
TGTGCCAGCAGTTACTCGAGCGCAACTAATGAAAAACTGTTTTTT	CASSYSSATNEKLFF	.	15	TRBJ1-4	.	TRBV6-5
TGTGCCAGCAGCTTAGCTATGGCGGGAGGGCCGCGCACAGATACGCAGTATTTT	CASSLAMAGGPRTDTQYF	.	18	TRBJ2-3	TRBD2	TRBV7-9
TGTGCCAGCAGTTACTCAAAATTGACAGGCGACTACGAGCAGTACTTC	CASSYSKLTGDYEQYF	.	16	TRBJ2-7	.	TRBV6-6
TGCGCCAGCAGCTTGCAGATGTCCTATAATTCACCCCTCCACTTT	CASSLQMSYNSPLHF	.	15	TRBJ1-6	.	TRBV5-1
TGTGCCAGCAGCTTAGGAGGATTGGAGACCCAGTACTTC	CASSLGGLETQYF	.	13	TRBJ2-5	.	TRBV11-2
TGTGCCAGTAGTTCAGGACTAGCGGGAACCTTCTCCTACAATGAGCAGTTCTTC	CASSSGLAGTFSYNEQFF	once	18	TRBJ2-1	TRBD2	TRBV19
TGTGCCAGCAGAGGAACAGGGGGCGGCGAGCAGTACTTC	CASRGTGGGEQYF	.	13	TRBJ2-7	TRBD1	TRBV27
TGTGCCAGCAGTCCTGTAACAGGGAGATCACCCCTCCACTTT	CASSPVTGRSPLHF	.	14	TRBJ1-6	.	TRBV27
TGTGCCAGTAGTCCCCTGAGGACTAGCGTAGCCAAAAACATTCAGTACTTC	CASSPLRTSVAKNIQYF	.	17	TRBJ2-4	TRBD2	TRBV19
TGTGCCAGCAGTTCTCTAGCGGGAGGGTACAATGAGCAGTTCTTC	CASSSLAGGYNEQFF	.	15	TRBJ2-1	TRBD2	TRBV6-5
TGTGCCATAGGCACAGGGAACTATGGCTACACCTTC	CAIGTGNYGYTF	.	12	TRBJ1-2	.	TRBV28
TGTGCCAGTAGTACCACTCGGACAGGGGGGATCTACGAGCAGTACTTC	CASSTTRTGGIYEQYF	.	16	TRBJ2-7	TRBD1	TRBV19
TGTGCCAGCAGCTTCTCCATGGGGCGGGGTACTGAAGCTTTCTTT	CASSFSMGRGTEAFF	.	15	TRBJ1-1	.	TRBV7-2
TGTGCCTGGAGTGCTAGGGGGGGGCAGGCTCGCTACACCTTC	CAWSARGGQARYTF	few	14	TRBJ1-2	.	TRBV30
TGTGCCAGCAGCGAGAGCGGGAGTGGTACGCAGTATTTT	CASSESGSGTQYF	.	13	TRBJ2-3	TRBD2	TRBV9
TGTGCCAGCAGGCGCGGTTCTAACTATGGCTACACCTTC	CASRRGSNYGYTF	.	13	TRBJ1-2	.	TRBV7-9
TGCGCCAGCAGCTTGGCAGGGGGACAAACTGAAGCTTTCTTT	CASSLAGGQTEAFF	.	14	TRBJ1-1	TRBD1	TRBV5-1
TGCGCCAGCAGCTTGGAACAGAACAATGAGCAGTTCTTC	CASSLEQNNEQFF	.	13	TRBJ2-1	.	TRBV5-1
TGTGCCAGCAGCTCCTTACGGGGCGGGACTCCCTACGAGCAGTACTTC	CASSSLRGGTPYEQYF	.	16	TRBJ2-7	.	TRBV27
TGTGCCAGCAGCTTCCCCGGGACTAGCACAGAGACCCAGTACTTC	CASSFPGTSTETQYF	.	15	TRBJ2-5	TRBD2	TRBV7-9
TGTGCCAGCAGCAAAAAAGTCCTGACCGACAGGAAGAATTCACCCCTCCACTTT	CASSKKVLTDRKNSPLHF	.	18	TRBJ1-6	.	TRBV21-1
TGTGCCAGCAGTTCACAGGGGCAGACCGGTGAAGCTTTCTTT	CASSSQGQTGEAFF	.	14	TRBJ1-1	TRBD1	TRBV6-1
TGTGCCAGCAGTGAATCGGAAGCGTTGAGCTCCTACAATGAGCAGTTCTTC	CASSESEALSSYNEQFF	.	17	TRBJ2-1	.	TRBV25-1
TGTGCCAGCAGTGTCGAAGCGTACGGCACCAATACAGCCAAAAACATTCAGTACTTC	CASSVEAYGTNTAKNIQYF	.	19	TRBJ2-4	.	TRBV28
TGTGCCAGCAGCCGGGACAGGGGGTCGATCTACGAGCAGTACTTC	CASSRDRGSIYEQYF	.	15	TRBJ2-7	TRBD1	TRBV5-4
TGTGCCAGCCGGGACAGGGAAGGTAGTAGCTATGGCTACACCTTC	CASRDREGSSYGYTF	.	15	TRBJ1-2	TRBD1	TRBV28
TGTGCCAGCAGCCCCGGGACCCGGGGGACTGAAGCTTTCTTT	CASSPGTRGTEAFF	.	14	TRBJ1-1	.	TRBV5-5
TGCAGTGCCGCAGGGGAATACGAGCAGTACTTC	CSAAGEYEQYF	few	11	TRBJ2-7	.	TRBV20-1
TGTGCCAGCAGTTTATTAGGGGTCGACGAAAAACTGTTTTTT	CASSLLGVDEKLFF	few	14	TRBJ1-4	.	TRBV28
TGTGCCATCAGTGAGCAGGGGGGCAATCAGCCCCAGCATTTT	CAISEQGGNQPQHF	.	14	TRBJ1-5	TRBD1	TRBV10-3
TGTGCCAGCAGCTTAAGGGCAGGGGTCGCCAAAAACATTCAGTACTTC	CASSLRAGVAKNIQYF	.	16	TRBJ2-4	.	TRBV11-2
TGCGCCAGCAGCTTGGATAGGGGCGAGCAGTACTTC	CASSLDRGEQYF	once	12	TRBJ2-7	.	TRBV5-1
TGTGCCAGCAGAAGACAGGGTGTAGGCAATGAGCAGTTCTTC	CASRRQGVGNEQFF	.	14	TRBJ2-1	TRBD1	TRBV6-5
TGTGCCAGCAGTTTGGGACAGGGGGGAGGTCCCCAGCATTTT	CASSLGQGGGPQHF	.	14	TRBJ1-5	TRBD1	TRBV27
TGTGCCAGCAGCTTAACGCCCAGGGAGAACACTGAAGCTTTCTTT	CASSLTPRENTEAFF	.	15	TRBJ1-1	.	TRBV7-3
TGTGCCAGCAGCTTATCCTCAGGACTAAATGAAGCTTTCTTT	CASSLSSGLNEAFF	.	14	TRBJ1-1	.	TRBV7-3
TGTGCCAGCAGCATCGACGGTGGACAACAAGCTTTCTTT	CASSIDGGQQAFF	.	13	TRBJ1-1	.	TRBV9
TGTGCCAGCTCACCCGGGACACCACTAGAGACCCAGTACTTC	CASSPGTPLETQYF	.	14	TRBJ2-5	.	TRBV18
TGTGCCAGCTCCCTTGCAGGGGCCTACGAGCAGTACTTC	CASSLAGAYEQYF	.	13	TRBJ2-7	.	TRBV18
TGTGCCAGTACCGCGCGGGGAATGAACACTGAAGCTTTCTTT	CASTARGMNTEAFF	.	14	TRBJ1-1	.	TRBV19
TGTGCCAGCAGCTTACGGGCAGGGCCCAACACCGGGGAGCTGTTTTTT	CASSLRAGPNTGELFF	few	16	TRBJ2-2	.	TRBV7-6